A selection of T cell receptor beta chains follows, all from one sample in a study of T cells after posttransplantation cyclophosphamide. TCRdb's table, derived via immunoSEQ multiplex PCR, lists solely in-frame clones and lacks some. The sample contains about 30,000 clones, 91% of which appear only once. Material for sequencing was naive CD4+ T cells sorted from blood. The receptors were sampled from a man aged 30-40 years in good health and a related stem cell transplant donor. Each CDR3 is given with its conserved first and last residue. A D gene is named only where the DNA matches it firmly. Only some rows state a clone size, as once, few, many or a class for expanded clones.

CDR3: CASRPRPEETQYF; DNA: TGTGCCAGCAGACCTAGGCCAGAAGAGACCCAGTACTTC; D: NA; J: TRBJ2-5; size: NA; V: TRBV5-4
CDR3: CASSYSAPGVPDTQYF; DNA: TGTGCCAGCAGTTACTCGGCCCCAGGGGTCCCAGATACGCAGTATTTT; D: NA; J: TRBJ2-3; size: NA; V: TRBV6-5
CDR3: CASSTGDNEQFF; DNA: TGCGCCAGCAGTACAGGGGACAATGAGCAGTTCTTC; D: TRBD1; J: TRBJ2-1; size: NA; V: TRBV23-1
CDR3: CASSRLQETQYF; DNA: TGTGCCAGCAGCCGACTGCAAGAGACCCAGTACTTC; D: NA; J: TRBJ2-5; size: NA; V: TRBV11-2
CDR3: CASSLSQGTGGTDTQYF; DNA: TGCGCCAGCAGCTTAAGTCAAGGGACAGGGGGAACAGATACGCAGTATTTT; D: TRBD1; J: TRBJ2-3; size: NA; V: TRBV5-1
CDR3: CASNDREANQPQHF; DNA: TGTGCCAGCAATGACAGGGAGGCCAATCAGCCCCAGCATTTT; D: TRBD1; J: TRBJ1-5; size: NA; V: TRBV2
CDR3: CASSLDRSLGEKLFF; DNA: TGTGCCAGCAGCTTAGACAGGAGCCTTGGTGAAAAACTGTTTTTT; D: NA; J: TRBJ1-4; size: once; V: TRBV7-9
CDR3: CAISESTGTSEDTQYF; DNA: TGTGCCATCAGTGAGTCCACTGGGACTAGTGAAGATACGCAGTATTTT; D: TRBD2; J: TRBJ2-3; size: NA; V: TRBV10-3
CDR3: CASSLRQGRTDTQYF; DNA: TGCGCCAGCAGCTTGCGACAGGGGCGCACAGATACGCAGTATTTT; D: TRBD1; J: TRBJ2-3; size: NA; V: TRBV5-1
CDR3: CASSLDRGQTDTQYF; DNA: TGCGCCAGCAGCTTGGACAGGGGGCAGACAGATACGCAGTATTTT; D: TRBD1; J: TRBJ2-3; size: NA; V: TRBV5-1
CDR3: CASSASPKRPGYGYTF; DNA: TGTGCCAGCAGCGCCTCACCTAAACGCCCTGGTTATGGCTACACCTTC; D: NA; J: TRBJ1-2; size: NA; V: TRBV9